The present T cell receptor beta chain was sequenced within a study of CD8+ T cells in alopecia areata. The CDR3 loop spans 14 amino acids. The V gene's germline CDR1 is LGHNA and CDR2 YNFKEQ. Trimming took 0 bases from V and 4 from J, leaving 10 bases between them. Treatment: oral pan-JAK inhibitor, 5-10 mg twice daily. This clone was detected a few times. Isolated RNA was reverse transcribed into cDNA used as the sequencing template. TCRdb keeps only in-frame clones here, not all; method: immunoSEQ multiplex PCR. This table has some 160,000 clones, about three fifths appearing once. The chain couples TRBV4-2 to TRBJ2-7, with D unclear. This specimen was CD4+ T cells sorted from blood, taken at week 4, from a patient treated with tofacitinib. The sequence derives from a human donor with alopecia areata. The CDR3 protein is CASSQDFRAYEQYF. In DNA, the CDR3 is TGTGCCAGCAGCCAAGATTTTAGGGCTTACGAGCAGTACTTC.